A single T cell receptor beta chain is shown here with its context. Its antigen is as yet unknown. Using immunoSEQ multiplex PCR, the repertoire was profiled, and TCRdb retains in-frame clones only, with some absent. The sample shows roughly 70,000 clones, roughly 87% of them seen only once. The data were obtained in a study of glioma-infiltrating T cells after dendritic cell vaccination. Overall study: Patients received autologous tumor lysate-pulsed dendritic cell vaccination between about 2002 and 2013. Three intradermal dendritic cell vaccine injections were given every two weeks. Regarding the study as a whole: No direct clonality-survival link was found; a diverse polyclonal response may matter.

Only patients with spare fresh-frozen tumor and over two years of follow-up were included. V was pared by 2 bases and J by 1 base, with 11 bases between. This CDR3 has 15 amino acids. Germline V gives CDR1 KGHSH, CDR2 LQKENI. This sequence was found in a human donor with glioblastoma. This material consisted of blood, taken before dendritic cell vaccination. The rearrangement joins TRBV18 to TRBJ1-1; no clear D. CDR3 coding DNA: TGTGCCAGCTCACCAGAGGCGCGCCGGAACACTGAAGCTTTCTTT. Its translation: CASSPEARRNTEAFF. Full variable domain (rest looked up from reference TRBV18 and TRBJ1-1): NAGVMQNPRHLVRRRGQEARLRCSPMKGHSHVYWYRQLPEEGLKFMVYLQKENIIDESGMPKERFSAEFPKEGPSILRIQQVVRGDSAAYFCASSPEARRNTEAFFGQGTRLTVV.